The 3 T cell receptor beta chains given below trace back to one sample, sequenced in a study of OX40 agonist ivuxolimab in advanced cancers. The assay was immunoSEQ multiplex PCR, and TCRdb's table has in-frame clones only and misses some. The data hold about 22,000 clones, with roughly 80% observed a single time. Sequencing was performed on CD4+ or CD8+ T cells sorted from blood, taken in a trial of the OX40 agonist ivuxolimab. The receptor set was obtained from an adult with an advanced solid tumor such as melanoma, head and neck, liver or kidney cancer.

Only a few counts were recorded for this clone. J is TRBJ1-2 and V is TRBV6-5, with TRBD1 identical over 7 bases. The CDR3 runs 13 residues. V gave up 0 bases and J gave up 7 bases; unmatched junction bases: 2. Per the germline V gene, CDR1 is MNHEY and CDR2 is SVGAGI. CDR3 nucleotide sequence: TGTGCCAGCAGTTACTCCCAGGGGGGTGGCTACACCTTC. It encodes CASSYSQGGGYTF.

The chain combines TRBV4-2 with TRBJ2-1; 14 bases fit TRBD2. The CDR3 is 19 residues long. V gave up 2 bases and J gave up 1 base; unmatched junction bases: 7. Per the germline V gene, CDR1 is LGHNA and CDR2 is YNFKEQ. CDR3 amino acids: CASSQYGLAGGGSYNEQFF. DNA of the CDR3: TGTGCCAGCAGCCAATACGGACTAGCGGGAGGTGGTTCCTACAATGAGCAGTTCTTC.

The gene calls are TRBV10-3 and TRBJ2-2; D remains ambiguous. V was clipped by 2 bases and J by 9 bases, with 16 bases between them. CDR1 is ENHRY, CDR2 SYGVKD, per germline. The length of the CDR3 is 15 residues. CDR3 loop: CAISEPGPSHRELFF. Written as DNA, the CDR3 is TGTGCCATCAGTGAGCCCGGACCAAGCCACCGGGAGCTGTTTTTT.